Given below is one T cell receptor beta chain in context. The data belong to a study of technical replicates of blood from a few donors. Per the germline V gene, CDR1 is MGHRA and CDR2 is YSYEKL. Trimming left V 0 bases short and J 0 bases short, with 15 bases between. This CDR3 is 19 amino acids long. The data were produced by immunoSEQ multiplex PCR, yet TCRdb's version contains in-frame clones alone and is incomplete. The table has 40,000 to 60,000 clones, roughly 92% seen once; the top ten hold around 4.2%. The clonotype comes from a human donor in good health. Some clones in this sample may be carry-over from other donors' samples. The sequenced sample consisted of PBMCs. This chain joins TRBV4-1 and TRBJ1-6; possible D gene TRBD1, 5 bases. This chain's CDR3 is CASSQDYRRQSSYNSPLHF. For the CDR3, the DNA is TGCGCCAGCAGCCAAGATTACCGAAGACAGAGCTCCTATAATTCACCCCTCCACTTT.